Detailed here is one T cell receptor (beta chain). CDR1 SEHNR and CDR2 FQNEAQ come from the germline V gene (reference sequence). This CDR3 has 16 residues. The source of the sample is a study of T cells expressing NK-cell markers. TCRdb re-called the 5' RACE reads, yielding one record per CDR3 amino acid sequence without DNA. Its table lists 400,000 to 550,000 distinct CDR3 sequences. The TCR comes from a woman between 18 and 75 years old in good health. Sequencing input: blood T cells: a sorted CD56 or NKG2C T cell subset, CD4+ or CD8+ T cells, or bulk PBMC T cells (not recorded which). The rearrangement uses TRBV7-9 and TRBJ1-6. CDR3 sequence: CAFYKEGELYNSPLHF.